This is a list of T cell receptor beta chains from one sample in a study of blood T cell repertoires in COVID-19. Clones were sequenced by immunoSEQ multiplex PCR, and TCRdb holds only the in-frame ones, with some missing. Among a few hundred thousand clones listed, nearly 90% were seen once. Input material: peripheral blood. Receptor source: a woman aged 40 to 50 with COVID-19, enrolled during active disease. The CDR3 runs from the conserved cysteine through the conserved F or W. Clone size is shown for a subset of rows, as once, few, many or a class of expanded clone.

TRBV6-2/TRBV6-3,-,CASSISLAAYNEQFF
TRBV9,-,CASSVDPSGGLQETQYF
TRBV27,-,CASSLSRGGGYYTF
TRBV5-1,-,CASSTADRRETQYF
TRBV7-6,-,CASSLREEPRLRGNEQFF
TRBV4-3,-,CASSQMATLNTEAFF
TRBV7-8,once,CASSPQASGNTIYF
TRBV6-6,-,CASSSRQHSGNTIYF
TRBV2,-,CASGRVPETQYF
TRBV27,-,CASSPLPGQGAHPHF
TRBV28,-,CASSRGGVGFGDTQYF
TRBV6-5,-,CASSYSRGGSPLHF
TRBV2,-,CASSEEETQYF
TRBV2,few,CASSVRGLQETQYF
TRBV24-1,-,CATSDSGNTEAFF
TRBV28,-,CASSLPSGETQYF
TRBV6-6,-,CASRDPGTGERNF
TRBV9,-,CASSTTGLGQPQHF
TRBV15,-,CATSRDSVPGEAFF
TRBV5-1,-,CASSLLSGRGDEQFF
TRBV15,-,CATSSRVQNQPQHF
TRBV13,-,CASSSRQGGTEAFF
TRBV28,-,CASPGGGYSYEQYF
TRBV3-1/TRBV3-2,once,CASSQGGGGEQFF
TRBV12-3/TRBV12-4,-,CASRVSSGNTIYF
TRBV28,-,CASRGQGNSPLHF
TRBV19,-,CASSPNSQSGGYTF
TRBV7-2,-,CASSYSGTSGGSRYNEQFF
TRBV6-5,-,CASSYRGFSEAFF
TRBV28,-,CASRGLVIGTDTQYF
TRBV27,-,CASSPRLAGADTQYF
TRBV27,-,CASSWGTGLDYGYTF
TRBV7-2,-,CASSLEPIAYYNSPLHF
TRBV28,-,CASTSPPPGMDGYTF
TRBV7-6,-,CASSRLDRLNTEAFF
TRBV27,few,CASSPHRGRGNTGELFF
TRBV15,-,CATSRAGGANEQFF
TRBV6-4,once,CASSEAGVTGELFF
TRBV7-9,-,CASSLVETATDTQYF
TRBV4-2,-,CASSQDPHGANYGYTF
TRBV19,-,CASSAGQGMNTEAFF